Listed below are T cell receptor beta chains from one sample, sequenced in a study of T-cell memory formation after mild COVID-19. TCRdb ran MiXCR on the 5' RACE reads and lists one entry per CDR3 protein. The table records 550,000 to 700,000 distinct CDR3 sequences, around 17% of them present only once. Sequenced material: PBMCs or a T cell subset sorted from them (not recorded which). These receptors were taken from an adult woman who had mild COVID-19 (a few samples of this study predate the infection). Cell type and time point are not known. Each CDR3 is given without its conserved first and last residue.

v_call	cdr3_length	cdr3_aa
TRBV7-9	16	ASSLGTTATGSNQPQH
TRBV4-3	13	ASTPRQGFYRGYT
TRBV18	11	ASSPPVRDEQY
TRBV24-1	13	ATSERDRGTDTQY
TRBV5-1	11	ASSPGGSETQY
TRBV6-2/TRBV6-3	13	ASSYRAEGYNEQF
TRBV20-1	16	SARDMDRSGELNTEAF
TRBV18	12	ASSPRQGQAEQF
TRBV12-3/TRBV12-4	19	ASSLGITSGRPSYRADTQY
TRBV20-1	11	SASRGPRREQY
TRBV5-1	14	ASSFGGGQMLDEQF
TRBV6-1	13	ASSGDPGGAYEQY
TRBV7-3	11	ASSLDRGTEAF
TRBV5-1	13	ASSPGGGAVDTQY
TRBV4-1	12	ASSQDRWRSEAF
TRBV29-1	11	SVAIQGASEQY
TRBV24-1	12	ATGGADDNQPQH
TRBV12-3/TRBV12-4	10	ASSRFPEKLF
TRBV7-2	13	ASSSVSGGPNEQF
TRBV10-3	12	AISEAGRDEKLF
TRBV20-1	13	SARTSSGRRNEQF
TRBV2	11	ASGTLGVEGYT
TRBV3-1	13	ASSQDREGGYGYT
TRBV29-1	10	SVENSYNEQF
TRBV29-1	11	SVEEGSNQPQH
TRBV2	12	ASSDQKDYNEQF
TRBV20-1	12	SARGKAPNSPLH
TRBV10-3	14	AISESRSVRGTEAF
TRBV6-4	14	ASSGHGTGEIDTQY
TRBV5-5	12	ASSLFFGTGELF
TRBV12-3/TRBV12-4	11	ASSFSTGGKLF
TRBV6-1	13	ASSERGRGNQPQH
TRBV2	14	ASSEARYHLSYEQY
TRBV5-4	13	ASSLEASGAIRSI
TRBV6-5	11	ASSYTSNQPQH
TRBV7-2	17	ASSRTGLLAGGFQETQY
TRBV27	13	ASSLVAGDTGELF
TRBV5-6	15	ASSSRTSGRFTGELF
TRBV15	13	ATSRPSGDYNEQF
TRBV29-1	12	SVVAVRLYNEQF
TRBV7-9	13	ASSFTPPPLDTIY
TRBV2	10	ASSEVGDRVH
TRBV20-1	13	SASYRSHSNQPQH
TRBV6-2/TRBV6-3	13	ASRPGTSAYNEQF
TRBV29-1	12	SVQGVLGNTEAF
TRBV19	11	ARGSRAYNEQF
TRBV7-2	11	ASSLGGVGPPG
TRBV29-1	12	SVRDRGQEDTQY
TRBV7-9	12	ASRTPGQGYEQY
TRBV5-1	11	ASRAGGGTEAF
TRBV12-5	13	ASAHSGTPSYEQY
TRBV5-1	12	ASSLSSRDTEAF
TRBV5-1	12	ASSLDNGQGFAF
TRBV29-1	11	SAEGSSSYEQY
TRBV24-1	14	ATSGDFTGTQETQY
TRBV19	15	ASSIVAERNGANVLT